The entry below describes one TCR beta chain. The target antigen is unknown. The Oncomine TCR Beta short-read assay was applied to DNA of cultured CD4+ T cells. TCRdb called the PCR reads again in MiXCR, with one record for every CDR3 protein. The data hold some 12,000 distinct CDR3 sequences, with 40% to 50% observed a single time. This sample was taken from a study of vaccination and CD4 T cells after COVID-19. Whole-study context: Under 10 convalescent patients had mild and one had severe PCR-confirmed SARS-CoV-2 disease. Overall study results and limits: Researchers report that a median about 89% of reactive clones in convalescent patients surfaced only post-vaccination.

V shed 0 bases and J shed 6 bases, with 18 bases lying between them. Germline CDR1 reads SGHRS; CDR2 reads YFSETQ. This CDR3 region has 16 residues. The treatment is: roughly 11-day PBMC culture with coronavirus spike peptide pools or control peptides (ViraFEST assay). The sequencing sample was made of CD4+ T cells from blood, cultured in vitro. V usage is TRBV5-1 and J usage is TRBJ1-1; a weak D match, TRBD1 (6 bases). This clonotype originated in a human donor who had recovered from COVID-19. In DNA form, the CDR3 reads TGCGCCAGCAGCTTGGGATTTCGAGGGGGAGTAGCTGAAGCTTTCTTT. Protein sequence: CASSLGFRGGVAEAFF. Variable domain in full (rest from reference TRBV5-1 and TRBJ1-1): KAGVTQTPRYLIKTRGQQVTLSCSPISGHRSVSWYQQTPGQGLQFLFEYFSETQRNKGNFPGRFSGRQFSNSRSEMNVSTLELGDSALYLCASSLGFRGGVAEAFFGQGTRLTVV.